The T cell receptor (beta chain) described here comes from a study of shared clonotypes between healthy human individuals (dated by TCRdb to between 2020 and 2021). Background for the entire study: A couple of women and a few men aged 18 to 49 years were included in the cohort. For each donor, three plates each were used for CD4 naive and CD4 memory, two plates were used for CD8 naive, and one plate was used for CD8 memory. Each donor's leukapheresis produced roughly between about 0.9 and 9.5 billion PBMCs. To increase sequencing depth and limit assay-specific biases, TCR repertoire library preparation and sequencing were carried out by different laboratories using diverse techniques. To estimate repertoire size and how much clonotypes are shared between individuals, the study performed deep sequencing of blood TCR repertoires from a handful of healthy adults. Overall study results and their limits: Across a handful of donors, roughly 5.1% of naive CD4, roughly 3.4% of naive CD8, about 2% of memory CD4, and approximately 0.4% of memory CD8 clonotypes were shared. Sampling was restricted to blood, and TCR repertoires in tissues likely differ from the TCR repertoires found in blood. Larger estimated clonotype richness was generally found for naive subsets than for memory subsets. Because the study included only a small number of donors, the genetic and exposure-history diversity represented was limited. Compared with non-shared clonotypes, clonotypes shared by all four sorted-subset donors had higher generation probabilities. Pairwise subsampling indicated that sequencing depth was expected to affect the degree of clonotype sharing among donors. Incomplete sequencing was indicated by rarefaction of sorted-subset datasets, despite the large sequencing depth.

The donors were healthy, HIV-negative adults with no recently reported acute infections or vaccinations. Every donor was a Caucasian adult residing in Nashville, Tennessee, USA. CD4+ T cells were enriched through magnetic negative selection, after which naive cells were positively selected on CD45RA and the remaining negative fraction served as the memory subset. Blood was obtained by leukapheresis, after which PBMCs were separated by Ficoll-Histopaque density gradient centrifugation and cryopreserved in liquid nitrogen vapor phase. Purity and quantity of every magnetically sorted T cell population were checked by analytical flow cytometry. Each sorted fraction had its genomic DNA isolated and then quantified by UV absorbance on a Nanodrop 2000c. In the case of this clone: The clone's antigen remains unknown. Base qualities are missing; no much larger clone stands one base away.

TCR CDR3 regions were amplified from genomic DNA by multiplex PCR using the deep immunoSEQ assay. Genomic DNA extracted from each cell subset was distributed evenly over all wells of several immunoSEQ 96-well plates, and each plate served as one replicate. For sorted subsets, about 200 ng genomic DNA, equal to 25,000 to 35,000 T cell genomes, was loaded into each replicate PCR. The purified libraries were quantified using a Qubit 3.0 fluorometer, sized with a Bioanalyzer 2100, and then quantified again using the KAPA Library Quantification kit. Each immunoSEQ 96-well plate was sequenced on its own single-read 150-cycle Illumina NextSeq 550 flow cell. For the original study's pipeline: The immunoSEQ output contained only junctional sequences without quality scores, so filtering could not match that applied to full-length reads. To assign V/J genes and CDR3, sequences were annotated against IMGT germline references using PyIR, a Python wrapper for IgBLAST v1.9. Reads were filtered out if the reads had weak V/J assignments (E-value above 1e-6), no CDR3, stop codons, out-of-frame junctions, or ambiguous translated residues. A V3J clonotype was defined by an identical inferred V gene, J gene, and CDR3 amino acid sequence. The percentage overlap between two repertoires was calculated by dividing the number of shared unique clonotypes by the size of the smaller repertoire. Three approaches were used to assess repertoire richness: RTK rarefaction, the Chao1 estimator, and Recon v2.1 estimates of unobserved clonotypes. Generation probabilities for all TCRbeta clonotypes obtained by the gDNA method from a handful of donors were computed using OLGA. This immuneACCESS table, as held by TCRdb, lists in-frame sequences with V and J called but not all clones. Of the missing ones, under half trace to an unresolved V gene in checked studies; the others have no known cause. V and J calls and clone size are as listed in that table; D and trimming were resolved from the DNA. A total of about 300,000 clones appear in this sample, around 67% of them only once. Approximately 10% of the sample comes from the top ten.

The origin of this receptor is a man aged 30-40 years in good health. The sequencing sample was made of memory CD4+ T cells sorted from blood. The cell subset or site tag for this specimen amounts to: CD45RA-negative fraction.

At the DNA level, the sequence is TGTGCCAGTAGTATAGGCGGCAGGGGAATGAACACTGAAGCTTTCTTT. Translated, this gives CASSIGGRGMNTEAFF. This receptor chain uses TRBV19 and TRBJ1-1; the D gene is possibly TRBD1, with 6 bases matching. CDR1 and CDR2 (LNHDA, SQIVND) derive from the germline V gene (reference sequence). V sheds 1 base and J sheds 0 bases, leaving 12 bases between their ends. There are 16 amino acids in the CDR3, from cysteine to phenylalanine inclusive. Solely the CDR3 DNA is kept, with 48 bases framed from the first base.